Listed below are T cell receptor beta chains from one sample, sequenced in a study of T cell repertoires in cytomegalovirus infection. Each CDR3 protein gets one entry after TCRdb re-called the reads with MiXCR. This table has about 300,000 distinct CDR3 sequences, about a quarter appearing once. The sequencing input was PBMCs. The receptors originated from a human donor in good health (CMV status not recorded). Some clones in this sample may be carry-over from other donors' samples. The CDR3 runs from the conserved cysteine through the conserved F or W. Each record gives: J gene, V gene, clone size, D gene, CDR3 protein, CDR3 DNA. The D gene is left open where the match is weak. Rows give clone size only sometimes, using once, few, many, or a class for an expanded clone.

TRBJ1-2,TRBV28,.,.,CASGPGRVIGYTF,TGTGCCAGCGGCCCTGGAAGGGTGATCGGCTACACCTTC
TRBJ2-4,TRBV28,.,.,CASSLVSASQYF,TGTGCCAGCAGTTTAGTGTCCGCATCTCAGTACTTC
TRBJ2-1,TRBV15,.,TRBD1,CATSIGQGILNEQFF,TGTGCCACCAGCATAGGACAGGGGATTTTGAATGAGCAGTTCTTC
TRBJ2-3,TRBV20-1,.,TRBD1,CSAARQGTTDTQYF,TGCAGTGCTGCGCGACAGGGGACTACAGATACGCAGTATTTT
TRBJ2-7,TRBV20-1,.,.,CSARDSRVIDEQYF,TGCAGTGCTAGAGATAGCAGGGTAATCGACGAGCAGTACTTC
TRBJ2-5,TRBV7-2,many,.,CASSFPRGTQYF,TGTGCCAGCAGCTTCCCCCGGGGGACCCAGTACTTC
TRBJ2-7,TRBV15,.,.,CATSRDIGYEQYF,TGTGCCACCAGCAGAGACATTGGCTACGAGCAGTACTTC
TRBJ1-2,TRBV20-1,.,.,CSVRDLKGNYGYTF,TGCAGTGTTAGAGATTTAAAGGGAAACTATGGCTACACCTTC
TRBJ2-2,TRBV29-1,.,.,CSVERGHGELFF,TGCAGCGTTGAACGGGGTCACGGGGAGCTGTTTTTT
TRBJ1-5,TRBV19,.,.,CASSTPTGPQHF,TGTGCCAGTAGTACCCCAACAGGGCCCCAGCATTTT
TRBJ1-5,TRBV6-6,.,.,CASSRVYQPQHF,TGTGCCAGCAGCAGGGTGTATCAGCCCCAGCATTTT
TRBJ1-5,TRBV20-1,few,TRBD1,CSASSGTGIGQPQHF,TGCAGTGCTAGCTCGGGGACAGGGATTGGGCAGCCCCAGCATTTT
TRBJ1-5,TRBV28,few,TRBD1,CASRPGQGSYSNQPQHF,TGTGCCAGCAGACCCGGACAGGGATCCTATAGCAATCAGCCCCAGCATTTT
TRBJ2-3,TRBV7-6,many,.,CASSQRVTDTQYF,TGTGCCAGCAGCCAGAGGGTTACAGATACGCAGTATTTT
TRBJ1-1,TRBV7-6,.,TRBD1,CASSLRGQEKTEAFF,TGTGCCAGCAGCTTACGTGGACAGGAGAAAACTGAAGCTTTCTTT
TRBJ1-5,TRBV7-2,.,.,CASSPFGVSNQPQHF,TGTGCCAGCAGCCCCTTTGGGGTTAGCAATCAGCCCCAGCATTTT
TRBJ1-2,TRBV28,.,TRBD1,CASSPGQGPHYGYTF,TGTGCCAGCAGTCCCGGACAGGGGCCCCACTATGGCTACACCTTC
TRBJ2-7,TRBV11-2,.,TRBD2,CASRRTSGSYEQYF,TGTGCCAGCAGAAGGACTAGCGGGTCCTACGAGCAGTACTTC
TRBJ2-3,TRBV11-2,.,.,CASSLDRRGSDTQYF,TGTGCCAGCAGCTTAGATCGGCGGGGATCAGATACGCAGTATTTT
TRBJ1-4,TRBV7-6,many,TRBD1,CASSSGQGIDNEKLFF,TGTGCCAGCAGCTCGGGACAGGGTATCGATAATGAAAAACTGTTTTTT
TRBJ1-4,TRBV12-3/TRBV12-4,.,.,CASSFGGSEKLFF,TGTGCCAGCAGTTTCGGGGGATCCGAAAAACTGTTTTTT
TRBJ2-1,TRBV10-3,many,TRBD2,CAISEWLAGVDEQFF,TGTGCCATCAGTGAATGGCTAGCGGGCGTGGATGAGCAGTTCTTC
TRBJ2-1,TRBV19,.,TRBD2,CASGEGYNEQFF,TGTGCCAGTGGGGAGGGCTACAATGAGCAGTTCTTC
TRBJ1-2,TRBV7-2,many,.,CASSLGSDGSYGYTF,TGTGCCAGCAGCTTAGGAAGTGACGGTAGTTATGGCTACACCTTC
TRBJ1-1,TRBV7-9,many,TRBD1,CASSYGQVRATEAFF,TGTGCCAGCAGCTACGGACAGGTGAGGGCCACTGAAGCTTTCTTT
TRBJ2-3,TRBV28,.,.,CASSPPRQAGTDTQYF,TGTGCCAGCAGTCCCCCCCGGCAGGCAGGCACAGATACGCAGTATTTT
TRBJ2-3,TRBV7-2,many,TRBD2,CASSARAGGVTDTQYF,TGTGCCAGCAGCGCACGGGCGGGGGGGGTCACAGATACGCAGTATTTT
TRBJ2-3,TRBV14,few,TRBD1,CASSRGTGDVDTQYF,TGTGCCAGCAGCCGAGGGACAGGGGACGTGGATACGCAGTATTTT
TRBJ2-1,TRBV29-1,.,TRBD2,CSVESGRGPEEQFF,TGCAGCGTTGAAAGCGGGAGGGGGCCGGAGGAGCAGTTCTTC
TRBJ1-1,TRBV5-1,few,.,CASSLIPGLTNTEAFF,TGCGCCAGCAGCTTGATCCCGGGACTGACGAACACTGAAGCTTTCTTT
TRBJ2-7,TRBV15,.,.,CATSRWTTVSYEQYF,TGTGCCACCAGCAGGTGGACAACCGTTTCCTACGAGCAGTACTTC
TRBJ2-2,TRBV6-6,.,.,CASSYLPTPSNTGELFF,TGTGCCAGCAGTTACCTCCCAACACCCTCGAACACCGGGGAGCTGTTTTTT
TRBJ2-7,TRBV7-9,few,TRBD1,CASSSRDREQYF,TGTGCCAGCAGCTCTCGGGACAGGGAGCAGTACTTC
TRBJ2-2,TRBV19,.,.,CASSKGQRNTGELFF,TGTGCCAGTAGTAAGGGACAACGGAACACCGGGGAGCTGTTTTTT
TRBJ1-6,TRBV7-8,few,.,CANSSRENSPLHF,TGTGCCAACAGCTCGAGGGAGAATTCACCCCTCCACTTT
TRBJ1-5,TRBV2,.,.,CASSSGLMDQPQHF,TGTGCCAGCAGTTCGGGCCTTATGGATCAGCCCCAGCATTTT
TRBJ1-2,TRBV28,.,TRBD1,CASSLQGAINYGYTF,TGTGCCAGCAGTCTCCAGGGGGCTATAAACTATGGCTACACCTTC
TRBJ2-7,TRBV7-8,.,.,CASSSSGGSAYEQYF,TGTGCCAGCAGCTCCTCGGGCGGCAGCGCCTACGAGCAGTACTTC
TRBJ2-7,TRBV19,many,.,CASSRDLAGEQYF,TGTGCCAGTAGTAGGGACTTGGCGGGCGAGCAGTACTTC
TRBJ2-1,TRBV6-5,many,.,CASKKGLYNEQFF,TGTGCCAGCAAAAAAGGATTATACAATGAGCAGTTCTTC
TRBJ2-2,TRBV5-6,few,.,CASSFWGPGELFF,TGTGCCAGCAGCTTCTGGGGACCCGGGGAGCTGTTTTTT
TRBJ1-2,TRBV29-1,.,.,CSVEGRDSYTF,TGCAGCGTTGAGGGTAGAGACAGCTACACCTTC
TRBJ1-5,TRBV19,.,.,CASKIGSVVQPQHF,TGTGCCAGCAAAATAGGTTCGGTGGTTCAGCCCCAGCATTTT
TRBJ1-5,TRBV11-2,.,.,CASSLEGADQPQHF,TGTGCCAGCAGCTTGGAAGGGGCTGACCAGCCCCAGCATTTT
TRBJ2-7,TRBV7-2,many,TRBD2,CASSPRQREPPGQYF,TGTGCCAGCAGCCCAAGGCAGCGGGAGCCACCTGGGCAGTACTTC
TRBJ2-2,TRBV29-1,few,TRBD1,CSVESDRGSGELFF,TGCAGCGTTGAATCCGACAGGGGTTCGGGGGAGCTGTTTTTT
TRBJ1-6,TRBV20-1,few,.,CSARQNSPLHF,TGCAGTGCTAGGCAAAATTCACCCCTCCACTTT
TRBJ1-5,TRBV28,few,TRBD1,CASSRTGGTQHF,TGTGCCAGCAGTCGAACAGGGGGAACCCAGCATTTT
TRBJ2-5,TRBV20-1,.,.,CSARPRLNQETQYF,TGCAGTGCTAGACCACGACTAAACCAAGAGACCCAGTACTTC
TRBJ2-5,TRBV20-1,.,.,CSAREGTAEGERYF,TGCAGTGCTAGAGAGGGGACTGCCGAGGGAGAACGGTACTTC
TRBJ1-2,TRBV5-3,once,TRBD1,CASREGTAIRGWGYTF,TGTGCCAGCAGGGAGGGGACAGCGATACGTGGTTGGGGCTACACCTTC